Listed here are 9 T cell receptor beta chains from one sample, sequenced in a study of blood T cell repertoires in COVID-19. Sequencing was performed with immunoSEQ multiplex PCR; in TCRdb, only in-frame clones are kept and a portion is missing. The table lists 250,000 to 300,000 clones, 70% to 90% of them singletons. Sequencing was performed on peripheral blood. These receptors were taken from a man aged 60-69 years who had recovered from COVID-19.

This clone was observed a handful of times. The chain combines TRBV9 with TRBJ1-1, with TRBD1 as a possible D gene (5 bases). V gave up 0 bases and J gave up 4 bases, with 13 bases separating them. The CDR3 consists of 15 residues. Germline CDR1 SGDLS, CDR2 YYNGEE. CDR3: CASSVVSGPGTEAFF. The CDR3 region has the DNA TGTGCCAGCAGCGTAGTTTCAGGGCCGGGCACTGAAGCTTTCTTT. Based on the CDR3 plus reference TRBV9 and TRBJ1-1, the full variable domain is DSGVTQTPKHLITATGQRVTLRCSPRSGDLSVYWYQQSLDQGLQFLIQYYNGEERAKGNILERFSAQQFPDLHSELNLSSLELGDSALYFCASSVVSGPGTEAFFGQGTRLTVV.

A note on this clone: The sample contains more than one DNA sequence encoding this CDR3. This rearrangement joins TRBV5-1 to TRBJ1-1; 7 bases are a match to TRBD1. The CDR3 has 14 amino acids. Germline CDR1 SGHRS, CDR2 YFSETQ. V lost 0 bases, J lost 4 bases, and 3 bases stayed unmatched. The CDR3 DNA reads as TGCGCCAGCAGCTTGGGGCAGGGGGGCACTGAAGCTTTCTTT. Residues: CASSLGQGGTEAFF.

The genes are TRBV6-1 and TRBJ2-7; 8 bases fit TRBD1. The germline gives CDR1 MNHNS, CDR2 SASEGT. The junction had 3 bases not matched to a gene; V was cut back by 5 bases and J by 6 bases. The CDR3 totals 12 residues. The CDR3 is CASSTDRGEQYF. For the CDR3, the DNA is TGTGCCAGCAGTACCGACAGGGGCGAGCAGTACTTC.

The V call is TRBV7-2, the J call TRBJ2-3; TRBD1 is a possible D gene (5 bases). The CDR3 runs 15 residues. The V gene lost 0 bases and the J gene lost 2 bases, with 9 bases spanning the gap. Germline V lookup: CDR1 SGHTA, CDR2 FQGNSA. The CDR3, as DNA: TGTGCCAGCAGCTTAGCCGGACAATTCACAGATACGCAGTATTTT. Its translation is CASSLAGQFTDTQYF.

The chain couples TRBV27 to TRBJ1-1; D is uncertain. This CDR3 spans 17 amino acids. V was clipped by 6 bases and J by 5 bases, with 25 bases between them. Germline CDR1 MNHEY, CDR2 SMNVEV (reference sequence). CDR3 nucleotides: TGTGCCAGCAGCCGAAACAACCCGGCGGGGTTCGGAACTGAAGCTTTCTTT. Residues: CASSRNNPAGFGTEAFF.

The chain has TRBV5-1 and TRBJ2-2; TRBD1 is a possible D gene (6 bases). The length of the CDR3 is 16 residues. V lost 4 bases, J lost 0 bases, and 13 bases lay in between. In germline, CDR1 is SGHRS, CDR2 YFSETQ. CDR3 region: CASSLPRGPNTGELFF. In DNA, the CDR3 is TGCGCCAGCAGCCTCCCCAGGGGCCCGAACACCGGGGAGCTGTTTTTT.

This clone was seen a handful of times. The CDR3 sequence is CASSPLAGGYNEQFF. The CDR3 DNA sequence: TGTGCCAGCAGCCCACTAGCGGGAGGCTACAATGAGCAGTTCTTC. This chain connects TRBV7-2 to TRBJ2-1; 12 bases agree with TRBD2. Germline V gene sequence: CDR1 SGHTA, CDR2 FQGNSA. V lost 5 bases to trimming and J lost 3 bases; unmatched junction nucleotides: 2. The CDR3 totals 15 residues.

The rearrangement joins TRBV7-9 to TRBJ2-2; TRBD2 matches at 7 bases. The J segment lost 3 bases and the V segment lost 4 bases, leaving 2 bases of the junction unmatched. The CDR3 extends over 14 amino acids. Looked up from germline, CDR1 is SEHNR and CDR2 is FQNEAQ (reference sequence). CDR3 residues: CASSWAGDTGELFF. The DNA for the CDR3 is TGTGCCAGCAGCTGGGCGGGAGACACCGGGGAGCTGTTTTTT.

The rearrangement links TRBV27 to TRBJ2-7; 10 nucleotides align to TRBD1. In germline, CDR1 is MNHEY, CDR2 SMNVEV (reference sequence). With V trimmed by 4 bases and J by 1 base, 13 bases remained unmatched. There are 18 residues in the CDR3. The CDR3 region is CASSYKPPGTGVSYEQYF. In DNA, the CDR3 is TGTGCCAGCAGTTACAAACCCCCCGGGACAGGGGTTTCCTACGAGCAGTACTTC.